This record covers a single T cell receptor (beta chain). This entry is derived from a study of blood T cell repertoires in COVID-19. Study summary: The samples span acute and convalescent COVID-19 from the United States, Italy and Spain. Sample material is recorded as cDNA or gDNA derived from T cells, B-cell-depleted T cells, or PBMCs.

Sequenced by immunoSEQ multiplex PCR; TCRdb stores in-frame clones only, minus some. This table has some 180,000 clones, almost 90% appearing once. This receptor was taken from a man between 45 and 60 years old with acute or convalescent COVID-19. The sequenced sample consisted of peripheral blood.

CDR3 sequence reads: CASSSTQWDTQYF. CDR3 sequence (DNA): TGTGCCAGCAGCTCTACTCAATGGGATACGCAGTATTTT. The chain is built from TRBV7-9 and TRBJ2-3; D unclear. V shed 4 bases and J shed 6 bases, with 11 bases lying between them. Germline loops: CDR1 SEHNR, CDR2 FQNEAQ (reference sequence). This CDR3 has 13 amino acids.